This passage covers 14 T cell receptor beta chains from one sample sequenced in a study of PD-1 blockade in classical Hodgkin lymphoma. Data came from immunoSEQ multiplex PCR; TCRdb stores just in-frame clones and leaves some out. The sample yields approximately 46,000 clones, 73% seen once. Each patient experienced a relapse that followed autologous stem cell transplantation, and brentuximab vedotin exposure varied. Sequencing was performed on peripheral blood mononuclear cells (PBMCs), taken at baseline. Receptor source: a human donor with classical Hodgkin lymphoma.

The DNA of the CDR3 is TGTGCCAGCAGCCCGGGGACAGGGGACCTCTACGAGCAGTACTTC. The encoded protein is CASSPGTGDLYEQYF. The V gene is TRBV5-4, the J gene TRBJ2-7; 10 positions agree with TRBD1. V lost 4 bases, J lost 3 bases, and 7 bases stayed unmatched. CDR3 length: 15 residues. The germline gives CDR1 SGHNT, CDR2 YYREEE (reference sequence).

J is TRBJ1-6 and V is TRBV30, with 9 positions matching TRBD1. V was pared by 1 base and J by 7 bases, with 8 bases of the junction left unmatched. The CDR3 is 16 amino acids. From germline, CDR1 is GTSNPN and CDR2 SVGIG (reference sequence). The CDR3 nucleotides are TGTGCCTGGAGTGCACAGGGGGCGCGGAGGAATTCACCCCTCCACTTT. It is translated as CAWSAQGARRNSPLHF.

V and J are TRBV14 and TRBJ1-4; the D gene is possibly TRBD1 (5 bases). V lost 1 base and J lost 5, with 14 bases in between. The CDR3 totals 16 residues. The V gene's germline CDR1 is SGHDN and CDR2 FVKESK. CDR3 sequence reads: CASSQGNRGLNEKLFF. The CDR3 coding sequence is TGTGCCAGCAGCCAAGGCAACCGGGGCCTAAATGAAAAACTGTTTTTT.

This clone was counted once. This rearrangement joins TRBV2 to TRBJ2-1; the D gene is possibly TRBD1 (6 bases). This CDR3 region has 13 residues. The V end lost 0 bases, the J end lost 12 bases, and 12 bases lay between the germline ends. In germline, CDR1 is SNHLY, CDR2 FYNNEI. This chain's CDR3 is CASSEAIVGGQFF. DNA for the CDR3: TGTGCCAGCAGTGAAGCTATCGTAGGGGGGCAGTTCTTC.

This chain links TRBV9 with TRBJ1-1; the D is unclear. CDR1 is SGDLS, CDR2 YYNGEE, per germline. CDR3 length equals 13 residues. Trimming stripped 3 bases from V and 5 bases from J, with 11 bases between. The CDR3 DNA sequence: TGTGCCAGCAGCGGTCACGATGAAACTGAAGCTTTCTTT. Translating gives CASSGHDETEAFF.

This chain connects TRBV5-6 to TRBJ1-2; TRBD1 is a possible D gene (6 bases). The CDR3 spans 17 residues. Germline CDR1 reads SGHDT; CDR2 reads YYEEEE. Trimming removed 5 bases at V and 3 bases at J, with 23 bases between. CDR3 region: CASRPIDPKQGDYGYTF. The CDR3 region has the DNA TGTGCCAGCAGGCCAATTGACCCAAAACAGGGTGACTATGGCTACACCTTC.

The chain carries TRBV4-1 and TRBJ2-3, with D hard to call. Germline values: CDR1 MGHRA, CDR2 YSYEKL. This CDR3 region has 15 residues. V dropped 4 bases and J dropped 6 bases, with 17 bases sitting between them. CDR3 in amino acids: CASSPMRDKVDTQYF. Written as DNA, the CDR3 is TGCGCCAGCAGCCCTATGCGAGACAAAGTGGATACGCAGTATTTT.

This clone came up a few times. V gene TRBV6-6 combines with J gene TRBJ2-7; D gene unclear. The ends were cut back, 2 bases at V and 3 bases at J, with 8 bases in the middle. The CDR3 covers 13 residues. Per germline, CDR1 MNHNY and CDR2 SVGAGI (reference sequence). This chain's CDR3 is CASSYGRNYEQYF. The CDR3 nucleotides are TGTGCCAGCAGTTACGGACGGAACTACGAGCAGTACTTC.

The genes are TRBV7-9 and TRBJ2-2; D call uncertain. Germline lookup yields CDR1 SEHNR and CDR2 FQNEAQ (reference sequence). CDR3 length: 15 residues. The V end lost 5 bases, the J end lost 0 bases, and 10 bases lay between the germline ends. Written as DNA, the CDR3 is TGTGCCAGCAGCCTCACCGGACCGAACACCGGGGAGCTGTTTTTT. Translated: CASSLTGPNTGELFF.

V and J are TRBV19 and TRBJ1-4, with a tentative D call TRBD1 (6 bases). This CDR3 is 14 amino acids long. The germline V gene has CDR1 LNHDA and CDR2 SQIVND (reference sequence). Trimming pared 5 bases from V and 6 bases from J, leaving 13 bases between. In DNA form, the CDR3 reads TGTGCCAGTAGTCCAGGGGATGGTCATGAAAAACTGTTTTTT. Residues: CASSPGDGHEKLFF.

The chain links TRBV5-1 to TRBJ2-7, with 8 bases aligning to TRBD1. This CDR3 is built from 13 residues. After removal of 3 bases from V and 5 bases from J, the junction contained 4 bases not matched to a gene. Germline CDR1 SGHRS, CDR2 YFSETQ. CDR3 DNA sequence: TGCGCCAGCAGCTCAGGACAGGGTGACGAGCAGTACTTC. Translating gives CASSSGQGDEQYF.

This sequence joins TRBV2 and TRBJ1-2; 7 bases agree with TRBD1. The length of the CDR3 is 11 residues. V dropped 5 bases and J dropped 14; count of bases not matched to a gene: 8. CDR1 and CDR2 (germline): SNHLY, FYNNEI. Here the CDR3 reads CASSLIYRGTF. CDR3 bases: TGTGCCAGCAGTTTAATCTACAGGGGAACCTTC.

This sequence joins TRBV2 and TRBJ1-4; TRBD1 might be the D (5 bases). Germline V lookup: CDR1 SNHLY, CDR2 FYNNEI. The length of the CDR3 is 15 residues. With 4 bases removed from V and 3 bases from J, the gap between germline ends came to 12 bases. CDR3 residues: CASSAITGANEKLFF. The CDR3 region has the DNA TGTGCCAGCAGTGCTATCACGGGGGCTAATGAAAAACTGTTTTTT.

The CDR3 region has the DNA TGTGCCTGGAGTGAGACTAGCGGGGGAGAGGATACGCAGTATTTT. Encoded protein: CAWSETSGGEDTQYF. This chain links TRBV30 with TRBJ2-3; TRBD2 aligns across 12 bases. Germline V CDR1 and CDR2: GTSNPN, SVGIG (reference sequence). The CDR3 has 15 residues. Germline trimming cut 1 base from V and 6 bases from J; bases unmatched to any gene: 5.